This T cell receptor (beta chain) was recorded in a study of T-cell reconstitution after alpha-beta-depleted transplantation in children. For TCRbeta, the library was prepared with unique molecular identifiers. TCRdb ran MiXCR on the PCR reads and lists one entry per CDR3 protein. The top ten clones hold around 5.3% of a sample with fewer than 1 million distinct CDR3 sequences, roughly 15% of them seen once. Worth noting for this clonotype: What it recognizes is unknown.

Study observations and caveats: One year post-transplant, T-cell counts and diversity were largely derived from T cells produced anew. Recipient T cells and thymic progenitors that survived were the source of the high TCRbeta diversity seen at day 60 in some patients. Expanded graft clones numbering several hundred reportedly gave rise to alpha-beta T cells about two months after transplant.

CDR3 length: 14 amino acids. The trim removed 3 bases at V and 6 bases at J, leaving 6 bases unmatched. Germline V lookup: CDR1 MNHEY, CDR2 SMNVEV (reference sequence). The clonotype was recovered from a male patient younger than 18 who had a stem cell transplant for acute lymphoblastic leukemia, so the T cells may come from the graft donor. The sample here was PBMCs, mostly from graft donor cells, taken 360 days after TCRalphabeta/CD19-depleted stem cell transplant. The chain joins TRBV27 to TRBJ1-2, with 8 bases aligning to TRBD1. The CDR3 DNA sequence: TGTGCCAGCAGTTTTTCGGGACAGGCCCATGGCTACACCTTC. This encodes CASSFSGQAHGYTF.